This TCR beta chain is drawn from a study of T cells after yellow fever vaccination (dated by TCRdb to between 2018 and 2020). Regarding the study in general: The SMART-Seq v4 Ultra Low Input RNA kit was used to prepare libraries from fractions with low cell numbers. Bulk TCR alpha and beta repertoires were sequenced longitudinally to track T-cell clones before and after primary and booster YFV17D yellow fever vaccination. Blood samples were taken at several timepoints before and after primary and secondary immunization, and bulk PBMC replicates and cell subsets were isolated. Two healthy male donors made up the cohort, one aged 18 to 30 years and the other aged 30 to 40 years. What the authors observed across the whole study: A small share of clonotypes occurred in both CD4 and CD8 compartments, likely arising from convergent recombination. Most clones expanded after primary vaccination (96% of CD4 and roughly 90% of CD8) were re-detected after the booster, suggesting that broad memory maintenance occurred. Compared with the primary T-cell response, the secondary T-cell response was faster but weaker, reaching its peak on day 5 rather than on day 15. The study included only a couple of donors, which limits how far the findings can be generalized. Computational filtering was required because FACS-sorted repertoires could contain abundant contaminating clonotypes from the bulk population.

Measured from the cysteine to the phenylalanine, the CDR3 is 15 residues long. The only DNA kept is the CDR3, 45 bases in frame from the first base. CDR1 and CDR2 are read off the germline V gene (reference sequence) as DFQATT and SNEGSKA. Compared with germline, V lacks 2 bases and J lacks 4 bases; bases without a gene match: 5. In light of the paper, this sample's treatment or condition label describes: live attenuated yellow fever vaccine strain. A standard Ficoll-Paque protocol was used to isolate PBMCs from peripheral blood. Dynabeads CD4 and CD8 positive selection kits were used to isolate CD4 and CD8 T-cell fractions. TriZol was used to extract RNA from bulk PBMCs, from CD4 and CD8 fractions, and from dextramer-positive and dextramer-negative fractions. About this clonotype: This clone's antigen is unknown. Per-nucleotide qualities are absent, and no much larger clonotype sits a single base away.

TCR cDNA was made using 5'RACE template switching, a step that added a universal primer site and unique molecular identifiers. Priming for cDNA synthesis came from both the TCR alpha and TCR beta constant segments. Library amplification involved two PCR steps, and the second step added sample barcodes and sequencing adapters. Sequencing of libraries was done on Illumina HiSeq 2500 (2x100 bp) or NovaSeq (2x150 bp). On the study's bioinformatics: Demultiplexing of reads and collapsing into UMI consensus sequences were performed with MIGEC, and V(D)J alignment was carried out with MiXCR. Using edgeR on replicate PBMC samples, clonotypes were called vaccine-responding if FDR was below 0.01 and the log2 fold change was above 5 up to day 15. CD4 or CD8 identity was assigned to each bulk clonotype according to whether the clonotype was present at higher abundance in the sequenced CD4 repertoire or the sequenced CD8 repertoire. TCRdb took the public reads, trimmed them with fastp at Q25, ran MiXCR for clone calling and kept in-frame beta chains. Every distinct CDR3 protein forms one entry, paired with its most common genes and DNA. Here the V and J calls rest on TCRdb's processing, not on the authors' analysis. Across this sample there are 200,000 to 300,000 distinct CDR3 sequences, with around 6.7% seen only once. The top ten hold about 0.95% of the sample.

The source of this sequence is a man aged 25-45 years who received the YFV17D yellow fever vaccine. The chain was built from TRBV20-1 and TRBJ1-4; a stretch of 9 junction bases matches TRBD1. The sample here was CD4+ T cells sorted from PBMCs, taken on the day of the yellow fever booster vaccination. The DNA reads TGCAGTGCTAGAATCCCGGGACAGGGTAATGAAAAACTGTTTTTT. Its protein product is CSARIPGQGNEKLFF.